The 24 T cell receptor beta chains in this list originate from one sample, sequenced in a study of T cell responses to AZD1222 COVID-19 vaccine. Assay: immunoSEQ multiplex PCR; the TCRdb copy retains only in-frame clones and omits some. The table lists around 99,000 clones, more than 75% of them singletons. The sample in question was peripheral blood, obtained 28 days after the second AZD1222 dose. These receptors all come from an adult who received the AZD1222 COVID-19 vaccine.

J is TRBJ1-1 and V is TRBV6-2 or TRBV6-3, with TRBD1 identical over 8 bases. The CDR3 is made up of 15 amino acids. With V trimmed by 2 bases and J by 5 bases, 7 bases remained unmatched. CDR1 and CDR2 from the germline V gene are MNHEY and SVGEGT. The DNA of the CDR3 is TGTGCCAGCAGTTACGAAACAGGGGGTTGGACTGAAGCTTTCTTT. Protein sequence: CASSYETGGWTEAFF.

The chain links TRBV5-5 to TRBJ2-7, with TRBD1 identical over 9 bases. The V gene's germline CDR1 is SGHKS and CDR2 YYEKEE (reference sequence). CDR3 length: 13 residues. V lost 2 bases and J lost 6; bases outside the gene matches: 3. The CDR3 protein is CASSLGTGIEQYF. CDR3 bases: TGTGCCAGCAGCTTAGGGACAGGGATCGAGCAGTACTTC.

The CDR3, as DNA: TGTGCCAGCAGCCCTCTTAGCGGGACGCTCTCCTACAATGAGCAGTTCTTC. This encodes CASSPLSGTLSYNEQFF. The V gene is TRBV3-1 (or the pseudogene TRBV3-2), the J gene TRBJ2-1, with 8 bases aligning to TRBD2. Germline CDR1 and CDR2: LGHDT and YNNKEL (reference sequence). V gave up 4 bases and J gave up 0 bases; unmatched junction bases: 8. The CDR3 runs 17 residues.

The rearrangement links TRBV18 to TRBJ1-4, with unresolved D. This CDR3 is built from 13 residues. The V end was cut by 3 bases, the J end by 8 bases, with 10 bases between. CDR1 KGHSH and CDR2 LQKENI come from the germline V gene. CDR3 sequence reads: CASSPRAEEKLFF. The CDR3 DNA reads as TGTGCCAGCTCACCCCGTGCGGAAGAAAAACTGTTTTTT.

The chain uses TRBV6-5 and TRBJ1-1; 7 nucleotides match TRBD1. CDR3 size: 13 residues. Germline V CDR1 and CDR2: MNHEY, SVGAGI. With 2 bases clipped from V and 7 bases from J, the junction kept 4 bases outside the gene matches. In DNA, the CDR3 is TGTGCCAGCAGTTACACGACAGGGAATGAAGCTTTCTTT. Its translation: CASSYTTGNEAFF.

V and J are TRBV7-9 and TRBJ2-3; D gene unclear. V was trimmed by 2 bases and J by 7 bases, leaving 1 base between them. Germline lookup yields CDR1 SEHNR and CDR2 FQNEAQ (reference sequence). CDR3 length: 10 amino acids. The CDR3 bases are TGTGCCAGCAGCTTACATACGCAGTATTTT. It translates to CASSLHTQYF.

The J gene is TRBJ2-1, the V gene TRBV7-3, with 7 bases that match TRBD1. The J segment lost 6 bases and the V segment lost 4 bases, leaving 12 bases of the junction unmatched. From germline, CDR1 is SGHTA and CDR2 FQGTGA. This CDR3 has 16 amino acids. The CDR3 here is CASSSQGGTPINEQFF. DNA of the CDR3: TGTGCCAGCAGCTCCCAAGGGGGCACCCCGATCAATGAGCAGTTCTTC.

The count of this clone is one. The identical CDR3 is also encoded by other nucleotide sequences in the sample. This sequence joins TRBV5-4 and TRBJ2-3; D might be TRBD1 (5 bases). Germline V gene sequence: CDR1 SGHNT, CDR2 YYREEE (reference sequence). V lost 1 base and J lost 0, with 6 bases in between. CDR3 length: 14 amino acids. The CDR3 nucleotides are TGTGCCAGCAGCTTGCAGGGTAGCACAGATACGCAGTATTTT. This gives the protein CASSLQGSTDTQYF. The variable domain in full, completed from reference TRBV5-4 and TRBJ2-3, reads ETGVTQSPTHLIKTRGQQVTLRCSSQSGHNTVSWYQQALGQGPQFIFQYYREEENGRGNFPPRFSGLQFPNYSSELNVNALELDDSALYLCASSLQGSTDTQYFGPGTRLTVL.

The genes are TRBV20-1 and TRBJ2-2; the D is unclear. V was shortened by 7 bases and J by 8 bases, with 11 bases between the two germline ends. Germline V gene sequence: CDR1 DFQATT, CDR2 SNEGSKA (reference sequence). The CDR3 is made up of 11 amino acids. DNA of the CDR3: TGCAGTGTTCGGACCCGAGGGGAGCTGTTTTTT. Protein product: CSVRTRGELFF.

CDR3 DNA sequence: TGTGCCAGTAGTCCAAGGACAGGGACGCCCCAGCATTTT. Its protein product is CASSPRTGTPQHF. The chain joins TRBV19 to TRBJ1-5; 8 bases align to TRBD1. This CDR3 region has 13 residues. The trim removed 5 bases at V and 9 bases at J, leaving 6 bases unmatched. The germline CDR1 and CDR2 sequences are LNHDA and SQIVND (reference sequence).

The rearrangement uses TRBV6-2 or TRBV6-3 and TRBJ2-1; D remains ambiguous. This CDR3 is 13 amino acids long. Deletions cut 0 bases from V and 7 bases from J, with 7 bases between. The germline gives CDR1 MNHEY, CDR2 SVGEGT. CDR3 nucleotides: TGTGCCAGCAGTTACTCGACCGGTAATGAGCAGTTCTTC. Protein: CASSYSTGNEQFF.

This CDR3 is CASSLGGARTDTQYF. CDR3 coding DNA: TGTGCCAGCAGCCTAGGAGGGGCGAGAACAGATACGCAGTATTTT. V and J are TRBV7-3 and TRBJ2-3; TRBD2 might be the D (6 bases). The germline V gene has CDR1 SGHTA and CDR2 FQGTGA. CDR3 length: 15 residues. V lost 5 bases and J 3 bases, leaving 15 bases between the germline ends.

In its sample, this clone was seen a few times. V usage is TRBV27 and J usage is TRBJ1-2, with D unclear. Germline-derived CDR1 and CDR2 are MNHEY and SMNVEV (reference sequence). With 2 bases removed from V and 5 bases from J, the gap between germline ends came to 18 bases. This CDR3 spans 16 amino acids. CDR3 in DNA: TGTGCCAGCAGTTTAATGGTGTCTCGGACCCGATATGGCTACACCTTC. Protein: CASSLMVSRTRYGYTF.

CDR3 sequence (DNA): TGTGCCAGCAGCCAAGATATTAGCGGGGGGCTCCCTACCTACAATGAGCAGTTCTTC. This encodes CASSQDISGGLPTYNEQFF. V gene TRBV3-1 (or the pseudogene TRBV3-2) combines with J gene TRBJ2-1; 10 bases are shared with TRBD2. This CDR3 is built from 19 residues. Per germline, CDR1 LGHDT and CDR2 YNNKEL (reference sequence). The trim removed 0 bases at V and 2 bases at J, leaving 10 bases unmatched.

The chain has TRBV4-3 and TRBJ1-2; D gene ambiguous. CDR1 LGHNA and CDR2 YSLEER come from the germline V gene. The ends were cut back, 1 base at V and 5 bases at J, with 8 bases in the middle. The CDR3 extends over 13 amino acids. Here the CDR3 reads CASSQGRSYGYTF. The CDR3 region has the DNA TGCGCCAGCAGCCAAGGACGGAGTTATGGCTACACCTTC.

The J gene is TRBJ2-2, the V gene TRBV14; 8 nucleotides line up with TRBD1. Trimming took 4 bases from V and 1 from J; bases not matched to a gene: 11. Germline loops: CDR1 SGHDN, CDR2 FVKESK. The length of the CDR3 is 18 residues. This CDR3 reads CASSLKRTGRGNTGELFF. CDR3 sequence (DNA): TGTGCCAGCAGCCTAAAAAGGACAGGGCGGGGGAACACCGGGGAGCTGTTTTTT.

The chain combines TRBV28 with TRBJ1-6; D is unclear. CDR1 MDHEN and CDR2 SYDVKM come from the germline V gene. V lost 5 bases and J 0 bases, leaving 11 bases between the germline ends. CDR3 length: 16 residues. This CDR3 is CASSPYGSSYNSPLHF. The CDR3 nucleotides read TGTGCCAGCAGTCCCTACGGGAGCTCCTATAATTCACCCCTCCACTTT.

This rearrangement joins TRBV7-2 to TRBJ1-4; D unclear. Germline CDR1 SGHTA, CDR2 FQGNSA. V was shortened by 5 bases and J by 4 bases, with 8 bases between the two germline ends. This CDR3 comprises 13 residues. CDR3 nucleotides: TGTGCCAGCAGCCGCGAGATTAATGAAAAACTGTTTTTT. It translates to CASSREINEKLFF.

V and J are TRBV20-1 and TRBJ1-5, with TRBD1 matching 8 bases. The CDR3 extends over 14 amino acids. After removal of 3 bases from V and 8 bases from J, the junction contained 9 bases not matched to a gene. The germline V gene has CDR1 DFQATT and CDR2 SNEGSKA (reference sequence). The CDR3 here is CSASEPGGKEPQHF. DNA of the CDR3: TGCAGTGCTAGTGAGCCAGGGGGCAAGGAGCCCCAGCATTTT.

A word on this clone: Other DNA sequences in this specimen translate into the identical CDR3. This chain links TRBV6-2 or TRBV6-3 with TRBJ2-7; D unclear. V gave up 6 bases and J gave up 3 bases, with 6 bases separating them. CDR3 length: 11 residues. Per germline, CDR1 MNHEY and CDR2 SVGEGT. CDR3 DNA sequence: TGTGCCAGCAGCCCCAGCTACGAGCAGTACTTC. Translation: CASSPSYEQYF.

The chain uses TRBV7-9 and TRBJ2-7; the match to TRBD2 covers 10 bases. Germline V gene lookup returns CDR1 SEHNR and CDR2 FQNEAQ (reference sequence). The V segment lost 1 base and the J segment 2 bases; nucleotides outside the gene matches: 2. This CDR3 contains 15 residues. CDR3 bases: TGTGCCAGCAGCTTAGGAGCGGGAGGGACCTACGAGCAGTACTTC. Translated: CASSLGAGGTYEQYF.

The gene calls are TRBV18 and TRBJ1-4; D remains unclear. The germline V gene encodes CDR1 KGHSH and CDR2 LQKENI. Trimming stripped 5 bases from V and 4 bases from J, with 11 bases between. This CDR3 contains 14 residues. The CDR3 here is CASSSLPGNEKLFF. The CDR3, as DNA: TGTGCCAGCTCATCTTTACCCGGTAATGAAAAACTGTTTTTT.

The chain links TRBV14 to TRBJ2-7; perhaps TRBD2 as D (6 bases). Germline CDR1 is SGHDN and CDR2 is FVKESK. CDR3 length equals 15 residues. V was pared by 3 bases and J by 2 bases, with 14 bases between. CDR3 sequence reads: CASSHLALAPYEQYF. The CDR3 DNA is TGTGCCAGCAGCCACCTAGCGTTGGCACCCTACGAGCAGTACTTC.

This chain connects TRBV19 to TRBJ1-1; D is uncertain. Trimming cost V 10 bases and J 10 bases, with 25 bases left between them. The CDR3 has 14 amino acids. CDR1 LNHDA and CDR2 SQIVND come from the germline V gene (reference sequence). The CDR3 reads CATSMPVFPLTAFF. The CDR3 nucleotides read TGTGCCACCTCGATGCCAGTTTTCCCTTTGACAGCTTTCTTT.